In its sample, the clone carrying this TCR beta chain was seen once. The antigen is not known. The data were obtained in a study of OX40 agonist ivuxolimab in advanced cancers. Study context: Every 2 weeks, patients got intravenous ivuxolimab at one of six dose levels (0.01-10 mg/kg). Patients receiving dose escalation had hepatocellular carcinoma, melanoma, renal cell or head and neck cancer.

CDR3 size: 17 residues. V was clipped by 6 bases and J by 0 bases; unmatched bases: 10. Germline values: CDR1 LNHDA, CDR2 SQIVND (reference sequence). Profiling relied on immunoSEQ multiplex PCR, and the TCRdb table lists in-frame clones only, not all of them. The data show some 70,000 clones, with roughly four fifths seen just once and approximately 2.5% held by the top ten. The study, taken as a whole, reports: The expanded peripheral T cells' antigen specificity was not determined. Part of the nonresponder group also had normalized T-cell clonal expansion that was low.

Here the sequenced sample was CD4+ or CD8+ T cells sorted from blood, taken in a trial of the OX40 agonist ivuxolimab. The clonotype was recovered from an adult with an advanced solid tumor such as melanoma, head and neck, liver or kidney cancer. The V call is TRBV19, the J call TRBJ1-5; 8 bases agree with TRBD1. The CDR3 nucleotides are TGTGCCAGTAGAAATGGACAGGGAGCATATAGCAATCAGCCCCAGCATTTT. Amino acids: CASRNGQGAYSNQPQHF. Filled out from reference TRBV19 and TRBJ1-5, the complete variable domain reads DGGITQSPKYLFRKEGQNVTLSCEQNLNHDAMYWYRQDPGQGLRLIYYSQIVNDFQKGDIAEGYSVSREKKESFPLTVTSAQKNPTAFYLCASRNGQGAYSNQPQHFGDGTRLSIL.